The clone carrying this T cell receptor (beta chain) was found once. Its antigen is as yet unknown. Produced via immunoSEQ multiplex PCR; TCRdb's table is partial and in-frame only. The profile covers 65,000 to 80,000 clones, with 65% to 90% appearing a single time and 1.9% taken by the ten largest. This specimen belongs to a study of OX40 agonist ivuxolimab in advanced cancers. Overall study: Hepatocellular carcinoma, melanoma, renal cell or head and neck cancer was diagnosed in the dose-escalation patients. Averaging about 60 years in age, with a range of roughly 20 to 90, the cohort was around 83% male.

This CDR3 is 17 amino acids long. After removal of 4 bases from V and 0 bases from J, the junction contained 9 bases not matched to a gene. CDR1 and CDR2 from the germline V gene are SNHLY and FYNNEI. Study findings and constraints: Relatively little clonal expansion, among the lowest observed, appeared in partial responders at 0.1-3.0 mg/kg.

Here the sequenced sample was CD4+ or CD8+ T cells sorted from blood, taken in a trial of the OX40 agonist ivuxolimab. V is TRBV2 and J is TRBJ2-1, with 7 bases lining up with TRBD2. This TCR was sampled from an adult with an advanced solid tumor such as melanoma, head and neck, liver or kidney cancer. CDR3 in amino acids: CASSGVLRGVSYNEQFF. In DNA, the CDR3 is TGTGCCAGCAGTGGAGTTCTCCGGGGGGTCTCCTACAATGAGCAGTTCTTC.